This TCR beta chain originates from a study of OX40 agonist ivuxolimab in advanced cancers. The CDR3 length is 16 residues. Germline V gives CDR1 SNHLY, CDR2 FYNNEI. V gave up 4 bases and J gave up 3 bases, with 15 bases separating them. Data came from immunoSEQ multiplex PCR; TCRdb stores just in-frame clones and leaves some out. This repertoire shows about 110,000 clones, 75% to 95% found once; its top ten account for about 1.2%. The material sequenced was CD4+ or CD8+ T cells sorted from blood, taken in a trial of the OX40 agonist ivuxolimab. This TCR derives from an adult with an advanced solid tumor such as melanoma, head and neck, liver or kidney cancer. The chain combines TRBV2 with TRBJ2-2, with D perhaps given as TRBD1 or TRBD2 (5 bases each). The CDR3 loop is CASSARGVGYTGELFF. In DNA, the CDR3 is TGTGCCAGCAGTGCTAGGGGAGTGGGATACACCGGGGAGCTGTTTTTT.